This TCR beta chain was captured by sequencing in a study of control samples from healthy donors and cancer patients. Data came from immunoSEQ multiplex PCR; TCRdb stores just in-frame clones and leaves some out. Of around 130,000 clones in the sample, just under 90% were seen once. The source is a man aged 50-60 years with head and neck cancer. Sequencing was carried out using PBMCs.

The CDR3 coding sequence is TGTGCCAGCAGCGCCGGGACAGGGGCCTTGGATGAGCAGTTCTTC. Residues: CASSAGTGALDEQFF. V and J are TRBV11-3 and TRBJ2-1; TRBD1 agrees at 10 bases. CDR1 SGHNT and CDR2 YENEEA come from the germline V gene. The CDR3 totals 15 residues. The ends lost 5 bases at V and 8 bases at J; junction bases unmatched: 9.